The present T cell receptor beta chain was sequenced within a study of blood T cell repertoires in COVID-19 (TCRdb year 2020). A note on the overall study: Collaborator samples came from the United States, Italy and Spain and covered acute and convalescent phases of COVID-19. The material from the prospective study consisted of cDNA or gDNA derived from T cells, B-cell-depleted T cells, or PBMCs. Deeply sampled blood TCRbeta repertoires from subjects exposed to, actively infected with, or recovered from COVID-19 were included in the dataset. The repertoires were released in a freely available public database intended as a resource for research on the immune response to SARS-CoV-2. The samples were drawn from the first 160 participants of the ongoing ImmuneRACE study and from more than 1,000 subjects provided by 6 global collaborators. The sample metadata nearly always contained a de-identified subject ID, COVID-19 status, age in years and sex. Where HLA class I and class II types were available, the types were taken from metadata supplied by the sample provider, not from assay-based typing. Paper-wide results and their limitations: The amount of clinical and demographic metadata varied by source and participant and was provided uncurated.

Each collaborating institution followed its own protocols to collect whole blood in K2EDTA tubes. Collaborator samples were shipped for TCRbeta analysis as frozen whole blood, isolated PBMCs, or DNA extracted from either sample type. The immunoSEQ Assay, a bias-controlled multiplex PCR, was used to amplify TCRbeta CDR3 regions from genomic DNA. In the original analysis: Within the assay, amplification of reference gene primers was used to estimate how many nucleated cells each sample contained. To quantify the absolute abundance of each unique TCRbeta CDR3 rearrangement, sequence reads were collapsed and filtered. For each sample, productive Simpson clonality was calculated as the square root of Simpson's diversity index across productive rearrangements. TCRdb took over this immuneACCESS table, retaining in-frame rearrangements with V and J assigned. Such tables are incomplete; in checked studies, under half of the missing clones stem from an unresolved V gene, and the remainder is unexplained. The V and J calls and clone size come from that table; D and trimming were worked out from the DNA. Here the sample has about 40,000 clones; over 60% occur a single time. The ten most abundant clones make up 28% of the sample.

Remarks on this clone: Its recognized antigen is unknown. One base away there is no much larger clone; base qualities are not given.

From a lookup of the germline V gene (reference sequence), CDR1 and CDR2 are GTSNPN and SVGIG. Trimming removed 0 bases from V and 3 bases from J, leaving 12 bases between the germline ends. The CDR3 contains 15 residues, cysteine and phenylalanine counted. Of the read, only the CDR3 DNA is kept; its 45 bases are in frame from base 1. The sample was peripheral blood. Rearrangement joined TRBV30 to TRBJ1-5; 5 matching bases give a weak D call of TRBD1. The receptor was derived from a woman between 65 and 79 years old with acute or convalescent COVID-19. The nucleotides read TGTGCCTGGAGTGTACGGGCAGGGTCCAATCAGCCCCAGCATTTT. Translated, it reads CAWSVRAGSNQPQHF. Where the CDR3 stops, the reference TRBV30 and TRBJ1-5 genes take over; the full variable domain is SQTIHQWPATLVQPVGSPLSLECTVEGTSNPNLYWYRQAAGRGLQLLFYSVGIGQISSEVPQNLSASRPQDRQFILSSKKLLLSDSGFYLCAWSVRAGSNQPQHFGDGTRLSIL.